Following are 3 T cell receptor beta chains from one sample sequenced in a study of immune heterogeneity within non-small cell lung tumors. Bulk tumor genomic DNA was the template, and each sample received roughly 590 ng. Several spatially distant biopsies were obtained per primary tumor intraoperatively. Patients underwent curative surgery for non-small cell lung cancer (untreated and newly diagnosed). Amplifying TCR beta CDR3 involved multiplex PCR carried out with 32 V and 13 J primers. MiXCR was run by TCRdb on the multiplex PCR reads, yielding one entry per CDR3 protein. This table has over 2,000 distinct CDR3 sequences, more than 25% appearing once. Sequenced material: lung tumor tissue. The receptors come from a man aged 55 to 70 with non-small cell lung cancer.

Only a few counts were recorded for this clonotype. The V and J genes are TRBV30 and TRBJ2-5, with 8 nucleotides matching TRBD2. With V trimmed by 6 bases and J by 4 bases, 7 bases remained unmatched. The germline gives CDR1 GTSNPN, CDR2 SVGIG (reference sequence). This CDR3 spans 13 amino acids. Here the CDR3 reads CACKRECPETQYF. CDR3 sequence (DNA): TGTGCCTGTAAGCGGGAGTGCCCAGAGACCCAGTACTTC.

This clonotype was seen a few times. The chain has TRBV4-1 and TRBJ2-1; D is undetermined. Trimming pared 1 base from V and 6 bases from J, leaving 10 bases between. This CDR3 is 14 amino acids long. Germline V gives CDR1 MGHRA, CDR2 YSYEKL. Written as DNA, the CDR3 is TGCGCCAGCAGCCAAGTCGGCCTGGGCAATGAGCAGTTCTTC. Amino acid sequence: CASSQVGLGNEQFF.

With regard to this clonotype: A much larger clone sits a single nucleotide away, making a read error possible. The chain links TRBV7-7 to TRBJ2-1, with TRBD1 identical over 7 bases. Germline lookup yields CDR1 SSHAT and CDR2 FNYEAQ (reference sequence). CDR3 length: 14 residues. The CDR3 region has the DNA TGTGCTAGCAGCTTTGTACAGGGGAGTGGGGAGCAGTTCTTC. This codes for CASSFVQGSGEQFF.